This entry lists 17 T cell receptor beta chains sequenced from one sample in a study of blood T cell repertoires in COVID-19. The table came from immunoSEQ multiplex PCR; TCRdb's copy has only in-frame clones and leaves some out. The sample has 250,000 to 400,000 clones, around 90% seen once; the top ten hold under 3.5%. Specimen: peripheral blood. These receptors were taken from a woman aged 25 to 39 with COVID-19, enrolled during active disease.

Notes on this clone: This CDR3 is also generated by other DNA sequences in the sample. The rearrangement joins TRBV30 to TRBJ1-5; D not certain. The V gene lost 0 bases and the J gene lost 1 base, with 10 bases spanning the gap. This CDR3 comprises 15 residues. The V gene's germline CDR1 is GTSNPN and CDR2 SVGIG (reference sequence). The CDR3 DNA reads as TGTGCCTGGAGTGTACGGGCGGGGAGCAATCAGCCCCAGCATTTT. It yields the protein CAWSVRAGSNQPQHF.

The V gene is TRBV7-9, the J gene TRBJ1-2; tentatively, D is TRBD1 (5 bases). The CDR3 has 16 amino acids. V was clipped by 7 bases and J by 4 bases, with 22 bases between them. The germline gives CDR1 SEHNR, CDR2 FQNEAQ (reference sequence). The CDR3 DNA reads as TGTGCCAGCACCGAATCGGGGGGAGGATATGGCTATGGCTACACCTTC. Amino acids: CASTESGGGYGYGYTF.

The chain employs TRBV30 and TRBJ2-1; no reliable D call. Trimming left V 0 bases short and J 5 bases short, with 11 bases between. CDR3 length: 14 residues. Germline CDR1 is GTSNPN and CDR2 is SVGIG (reference sequence). CDR3 nucleotide sequence: TGTGCCTGGAGTGTAGAAAGGAGAGACAATGAGCAGTTCTTC. It encodes CAWSVERRDNEQFF.

J is TRBJ1-5 and V is TRBV5-6; D perhaps matches TRBD1 (5 bases). V shed 1 base and J shed 7 bases, with 18 bases lying between them. Germline V lookup: CDR1 SGHDT, CDR2 YYEEEE. The CDR3 is 16 residues long. The CDR3 DNA reads TGTGCCAGCAGCTTGAATCGGGGCAGGGCGGGACAGCCCCAGCATTTT. It is translated as CASSLNRGRAGQPQHF.

The rearrangement links TRBV19 to TRBJ2-1, with 10 bases that match TRBD2. V was clipped by 6 bases and J by 8 bases; unmatched bases: 10. Germline CDR1 is LNHDA and CDR2 is SQIVND (reference sequence). This CDR3 spans 15 amino acids. Here the CDR3 DNA reads TGTGCCAGTAGACTTTCTAGCGGGAGTTTCGATGAGCAGTTCTTC. Translated: CASRLSSGSFDEQFF. The complete variable domain, with remaining parts taken from reference TRBV19 and TRBJ2-1, reads DGGITQSPKYLFRKEGQNVTLSCEQNLNHDAMYWYRQDPGQGLRLIYYSQIVNDFQKGDIAEGYSVSREKKESFPLTVTSAQKNPTAFYLCASRLSSGSFDEQFFGPGTRLTVL.

The rearrangement joins TRBV20-1 to TRBJ2-1; the D is unclear. Looked up from germline, CDR1 is DFQATT and CDR2 is SNEGSKA (reference sequence). The CDR3 has 11 residues. V shed 5 bases and J shed 4 bases, with 6 bases lying between them. The CDR3 bases are TGCAGTGCTCCATCATACAATGAGCAGTTCTTC. Its protein is CSAPSYNEQFF.

The rearrangement links TRBV9 to TRBJ2-2, with 9 bases fitting TRBD1. The CDR3 length is 18 residues. V was pared by 3 bases and J by 1 base, with 10 bases of the junction left unmatched. Germline-derived CDR1 and CDR2 are SGDLS and YYNGEE. CDR3 coding DNA: TGTGCCAGCAGCGGTGGGACAGGGTGGCCCCGGAACACCGGGGAGCTGTTTTTT. Amino acids: CASSGGTGWPRNTGELFF.

This clone came up once. The V and J genes are TRBV12-5 and TRBJ2-1; a weak D match, TRBD1 (6 bases). The CDR3 has 13 residues. V lost 8 bases to trimming and J lost 9 bases, with 17 bases between them. Per germline, CDR1 LGHNT and CDR2 FRNRAP. CDR3 region: CASQQGTFGEQFF. The CDR3 DNA sequence: TGTGCTAGTCAGCAGGGGACCTTCGGTGAGCAGTTCTTC.

This chain links TRBV6-5 with TRBJ2-7, with D perhaps matching TRBD2 (6 bases). The CDR3 length is 16 residues. Trimming stripped 0 bases from V and 2 bases from J, with 14 bases between. The germline CDR1 and CDR2 sequences are MNHEY and SVGAGI. CDR3 protein: CASSYSKGLITYEQYF. The CDR3 DNA reads as TGTGCCAGCAGTTACTCGAAGGGACTCATTACCTACGAGCAGTACTTC.

Only a few counts were recorded for this clone. The V call is TRBV27, the J call TRBJ1-1, with 10 bases fitting TRBD1. The CDR3 is 14 amino acids. Trimming at V came to 5 bases and at J to 5 bases, leaving 5 bases not matched to a gene. CDR1 MNHEY and CDR2 SMNVEV come from the germline V gene (reference sequence). The CDR3 sequence: CASSDRGPLTEAFF. The CDR3 DNA is TGTGCCAGCAGTGACAGGGGGCCCTTGACTGAAGCTTTCTTT.

CDR3 DNA sequence: TGTGCCAGCACCCAAGGTGGGCCCTACGAGCAGTACTTC. Translated: CASTQGGPYEQYF. The genes are TRBV6-4 and TRBJ2-7; D not resolved. The germline V gene encodes CDR1 MRHNA and CDR2 SNTAGT. The V gene lost 7 bases and the J gene lost 2 bases, with 12 bases spanning the gap. The CDR3 covers 13 residues.

This chain links TRBV7-2 with TRBJ2-7; D gene ambiguous. The germline gives CDR1 SGHTA, CDR2 FQGNSA. This CDR3 contains 11 residues. V lost 4 bases and J 2 bases, leaving 3 bases between the germline ends. This CDR3 is CASSSAYEQYF. The CDR3 DNA sequence: TGTGCCAGCAGCTCAGCCTACGAGCAGTACTTC. Drawing the rest from reference TRBV7-2 and TRBJ2-7, the complete variable domain is GAGVSQSPSNKVTEKGKDVELRCDPISGHTALYWYRQSLGQGLEFLIYFQGNSAPDKSGLPSDRFSAERTGGSVSTLTIQRTQQEDSAVYLCASSSAYEQYFGPGTRLTVT.

This clone was recorded a few times. The chain couples TRBV3-1 (or the pseudogene TRBV3-2) to TRBJ1-1, with a possible D match to TRBD1 (6 bases). The V gene lost 0 bases and the J gene lost 1 base, with 6 bases spanning the gap. CDR3 length equals 14 residues. Germline CDR1 LGHDT, CDR2 YNNKEL (reference sequence). The CDR3 sequence: CASSQEGGNTEAFF. CDR3 DNA: TGTGCCAGCAGCCAAGAAGGGGGGAACACTGAAGCTTTCTTT.

This rearrangement joins TRBV27 to TRBJ2-7; TRBD2 agrees at 14 bases. V lost 6 bases to trimming and J lost 2 bases; unmatched junction nucleotides: 6. The length of the CDR3 is 16 residues. Germline V lookup: CDR1 MNHEY, CDR2 SMNVEV (reference sequence). The CDR3 here is CASRRTSGRTPYEQYF. In DNA form, the CDR3 reads TGTGCCAGCAGACGGACTAGCGGGAGGACGCCCTACGAGCAGTACTTC.

The chain links TRBV4-1 to TRBJ2-1; TRBD2 matches at 11 bases. This CDR3 is 16 amino acids long. Germline V CDR1 and CDR2: MGHRA, YSYEKL. Trimming removed 0 bases from V and 8 bases from J; junction bases left unmatched: 6. As DNA, the CDR3 is TGCGCCAGCAGCCAAGACCTAGCGGGAGGAGTTGATGAGCAGTTCTTC. Translated: CASSQDLAGGVDEQFF.

This rearrangement joins TRBV6-6 to TRBJ1-2; tentatively, D is TRBD1 (6 bases). Trimming took off 0 bases at V and 8 bases at J, with 19 bases between the two ends. This CDR3 is built from 16 residues. Germline CDR1 and CDR2: MNHNY and SVGAGI (reference sequence). The CDR3 spells CASSYSSSPQGSGYTF. The CDR3 DNA is TGTGCCAGCAGTTACTCGTCGTCCCCCCAGGGGAGCGGCTACACCTTC.

This clone was seen a single time. The rearrangement uses TRBV30 and TRBJ2-5, with 7 bases lining up with TRBD2. The CDR3 contains 15 residues. With V trimmed by 0 bases and J by 5 bases, 9 bases remained unmatched. Germline loops: CDR1 GTSNPN, CDR2 SVGIG (reference sequence). The CDR3 DNA reads as TGTGCCTGGAGTGTTCTAGCGGAGCTATGGGAGACCCAGTACTTC. It encodes CAWSVLAELWETQYF.